This T cell receptor (beta chain) is drawn from a study of blood T cell repertoires in COVID-19. Study-level information: T cells, B-cell-depleted T cells, or PBMCs provided the cDNA or gDNA that served as material.

Clinical histories supplied by participants themselves formed the basis of cohort assignment. This clone was seen a few times. Original methodology: By means of reference gene primer amplification, nucleated cell counts were estimated. Sequenced by immunoSEQ multiplex PCR; TCRdb stores in-frame clones only, minus some. The V and J calls and the clone size are those of that table, but D and trimming were determined from the DNA. Of some 240,000 clones listed, more than 75% are singletons. CDR1 MDHEN and CDR2 SYDVKM come from the germline V gene. The J segment lost 4 bases and the V segment lost 7 bases, leaving 16 bases of the junction unmatched. The CDR3 consists of 18 residues.

The TCR comes from a woman aged 40 to 50 with acute COVID-19. The specimen was PBMCs or T cells enriched from blood (not recorded which). The chain has TRBV28 and TRBJ1-1; TRBD1 matches at 12 bases. CDR3 bases: TGTGCCAGCAAAAGCGTAAGGGACAGGGGGCGGTGGGGCACTGAAGCTTTCTTT. It yields the protein CASKSVRDRGRWGTEAFF.